This TCR beta chain is drawn from a study of T cell responses to AZD1222 COVID-19 vaccine. The table came from immunoSEQ multiplex PCR; TCRdb's copy has only in-frame clones and leaves some out. Of approximately 88,000 clones in the sample, about nine tenths were seen once. Germline V lookup: CDR1 SGHDN, CDR2 FVKESK. V was pared by 1 base and J by 5 bases, with 17 bases between. The CDR3 is made up of 16 amino acids. The sample consisted of peripheral blood, taken 28 days after the second AZD1222 dose. The chain links TRBV14 to TRBJ2-5, with D perhaps matching TRBD1 (5 bases). This TCR was sampled from an adult who received the AZD1222 COVID-19 vaccine. CDR3 DNA sequence: TGTGCCAGCAGCCAAGGGCTCAGGCAGGGTGTGGAGACCCAGTACTTC. Protein: CASSQGLRQGVETQYF.